This T cell receptor beta chain was captured by sequencing in a study of T cell responses to AZD1222 COVID-19 vaccine. TCRdb keeps only in-frame clones here, not all; method: immunoSEQ multiplex PCR. Among some 140,000 clones listed, approximately 92% were seen once. The TCR originated in an adult in good health. The sample here was peripheral blood, taken on day 0 of AZD1222 vaccination.

CDR3 in amino acids: CASSFRTGVNNNEQFF. The DNA for the CDR3 is TGTGCCAGCAGCTTCAGGACAGGGGTGAACAACAATGAGCAGTTCTTC. The gene calls are TRBV5-6 and TRBJ2-1; 9 bases line up with TRBD1. Germline CDR1 and CDR2: SGHDT and YYEEEE. Losses at the gene ends were 2 bases for V and 5 bases for J; bases not matched to a gene: 8. The CDR3 length is 16 residues.